This TCR beta chain originates from a study of cytomegalovirus exposure and HLA in healthy donors. Study-wide findings and caveats: A further, later analysis showed that HLA-associated TCR beta chains (compared with equally common others) were more clonally expanded. Reports indicated that the classifier achieved high specificity and sensitivity in diagnosing cytomegalovirus status. Previous analysis showed most TCR beta V segments were productive about 87% or about 30% of the time.

Comment on this clone: The antigen is unknown.

CDR3 length: 16 residues. V was cut by 1 base and J by 5 bases, with 17 bases left in between. The germline V gene has CDR1 LGHNA and CDR2 YSLEER. A multiplex PCR was run with 60 Vbeta primers and 13 Jbeta primers. Measured with immunoSEQ multiplex PCR; TCRdb has only the in-frame clones, and not every one. The sample lists 150,000 to 200,000 clones; 80% to 90% were seen once. The V and J genes are TRBV4-3 and TRBJ1-2; D is unresolved. Sequences were obtained from PBMCs. This sequence was found in a young woman in good health and CMV-seropositive. CDR3 in amino acids: CASSQVQGLMSYGYTF. The CDR3 DNA reads TGCGCCAGCAGCCAAGTCCAAGGACTGATGTCGTATGGCTACACCTTC.